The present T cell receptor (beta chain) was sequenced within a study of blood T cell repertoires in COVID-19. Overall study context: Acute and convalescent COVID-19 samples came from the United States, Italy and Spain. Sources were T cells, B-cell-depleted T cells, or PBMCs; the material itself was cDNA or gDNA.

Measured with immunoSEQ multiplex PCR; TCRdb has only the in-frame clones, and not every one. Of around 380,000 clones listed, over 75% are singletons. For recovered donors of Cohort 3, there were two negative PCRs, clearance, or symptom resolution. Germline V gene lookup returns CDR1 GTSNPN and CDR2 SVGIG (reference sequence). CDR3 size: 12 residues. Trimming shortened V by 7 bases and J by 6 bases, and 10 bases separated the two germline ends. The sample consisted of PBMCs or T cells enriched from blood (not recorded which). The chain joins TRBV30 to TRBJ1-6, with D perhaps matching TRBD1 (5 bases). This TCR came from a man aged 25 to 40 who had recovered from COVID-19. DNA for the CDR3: TGTGCCTACCGGGGGACTAATTCACCCCTCCACTTT. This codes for CAYRGTNSPLHF.